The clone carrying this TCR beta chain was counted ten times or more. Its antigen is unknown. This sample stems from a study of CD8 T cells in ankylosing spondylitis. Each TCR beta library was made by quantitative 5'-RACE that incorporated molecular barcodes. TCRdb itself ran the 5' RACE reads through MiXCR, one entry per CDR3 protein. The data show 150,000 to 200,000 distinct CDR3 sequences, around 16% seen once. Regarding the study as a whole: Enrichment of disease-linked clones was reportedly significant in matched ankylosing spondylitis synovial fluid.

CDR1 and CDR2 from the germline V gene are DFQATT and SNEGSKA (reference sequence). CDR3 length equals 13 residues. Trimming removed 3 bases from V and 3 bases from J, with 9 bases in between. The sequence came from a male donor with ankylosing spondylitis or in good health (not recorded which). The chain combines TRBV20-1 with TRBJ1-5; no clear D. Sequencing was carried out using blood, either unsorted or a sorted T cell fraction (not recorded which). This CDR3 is CSASSGTNQPQHF. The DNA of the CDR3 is TGCAGTGCTAGTTCGGGCACCAATCAGCCCCAGCATTTT.